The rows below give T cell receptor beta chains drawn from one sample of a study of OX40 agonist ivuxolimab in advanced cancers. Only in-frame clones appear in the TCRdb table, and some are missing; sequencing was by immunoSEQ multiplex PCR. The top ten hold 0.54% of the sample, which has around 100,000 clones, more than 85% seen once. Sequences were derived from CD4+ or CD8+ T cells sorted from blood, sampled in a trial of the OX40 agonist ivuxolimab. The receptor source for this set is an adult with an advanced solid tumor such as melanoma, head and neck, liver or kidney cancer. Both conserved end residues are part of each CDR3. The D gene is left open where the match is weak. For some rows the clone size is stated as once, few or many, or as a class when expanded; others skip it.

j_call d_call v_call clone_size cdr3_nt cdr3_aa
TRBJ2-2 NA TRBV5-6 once TGTGCCAGCAGTTTACAGGGATTCACCGGGGAGCTGTTTTTT CASSLQGFTGELFF
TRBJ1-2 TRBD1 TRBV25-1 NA TGTGCCAGCAGTGCCGACAGGGGTGGCTATGGCTACACCTTC CASSADRGGYGYTF
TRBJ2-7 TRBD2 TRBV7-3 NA TGTGCCAGCAGCTCCCCTCAGCGGGGCCCCGTCAAAGAGCAGTACTTC CASSSPQRGPVKEQYF
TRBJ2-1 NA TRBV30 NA TGTGCCTGGGCCTCCACTGGGACGAATGAGCAGTTCTTC CAWASTGTNEQFF
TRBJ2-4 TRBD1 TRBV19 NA TGTGCCAGTAGTGACGGGACAGTCGGCGTTCTAGCCAAAAACATTCAGTACTTC CASSDGTVGVLAKNIQYF
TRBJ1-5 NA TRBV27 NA TGTGCCAGCAGTTTCTCCAGGTATCAGCCCCAGCATTTT CASSFSRYQPQHF
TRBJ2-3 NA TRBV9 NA TGTGCCAGCAGCGTAGAACCTAGCAGGCCCACAGATACGCAGTATTTT CASSVEPSRPTDTQYF
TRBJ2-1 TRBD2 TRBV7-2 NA TGTGCCAGCAGCTCCCCGGGACTAGCCGTGTTCTTC CASSSPGLAVFF
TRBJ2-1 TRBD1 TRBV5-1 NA TGCGCCAGCAGCTTGGGGGCAGGGGGAAGTGAGCAGTTCTTC CASSLGAGGSEQFF
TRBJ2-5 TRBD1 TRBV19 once TGTGCCAGTAGTATAAGACAGGGAAGGGGGACCCAGTACTTC CASSIRQGRGTQYF
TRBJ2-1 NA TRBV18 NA TGTGCCAGCTCACCAGGGACGGATTCCTACAATGAGCAGTTCTTC CASSPGTDSYNEQFF